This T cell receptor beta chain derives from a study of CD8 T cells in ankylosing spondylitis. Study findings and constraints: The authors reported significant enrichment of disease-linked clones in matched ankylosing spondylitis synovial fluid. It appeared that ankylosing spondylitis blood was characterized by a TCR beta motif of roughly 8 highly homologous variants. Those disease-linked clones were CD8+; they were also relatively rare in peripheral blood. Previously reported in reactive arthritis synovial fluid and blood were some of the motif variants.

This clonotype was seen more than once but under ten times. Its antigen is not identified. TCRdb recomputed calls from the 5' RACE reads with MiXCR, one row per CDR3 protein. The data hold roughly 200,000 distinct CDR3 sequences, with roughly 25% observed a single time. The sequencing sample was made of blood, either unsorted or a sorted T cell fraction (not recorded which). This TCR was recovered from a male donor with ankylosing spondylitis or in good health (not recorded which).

CDR3 sequence reads: CASSIWDTQNYGYTF. CDR3 nucleotides: TGTGCCAGTAGTATCTGGGACACCCAGAACTATGGCTACACCTTC. The chain carries TRBV19 and TRBJ1-2, with a tentative D call TRBD1 (6 bases). Germline CDR1 reads LNHDA; CDR2 reads SQIVND (reference sequence). The CDR3 has 15 residues. The V end lost 3 bases, the J end lost 2 bases, and 13 bases lay between the germline ends.